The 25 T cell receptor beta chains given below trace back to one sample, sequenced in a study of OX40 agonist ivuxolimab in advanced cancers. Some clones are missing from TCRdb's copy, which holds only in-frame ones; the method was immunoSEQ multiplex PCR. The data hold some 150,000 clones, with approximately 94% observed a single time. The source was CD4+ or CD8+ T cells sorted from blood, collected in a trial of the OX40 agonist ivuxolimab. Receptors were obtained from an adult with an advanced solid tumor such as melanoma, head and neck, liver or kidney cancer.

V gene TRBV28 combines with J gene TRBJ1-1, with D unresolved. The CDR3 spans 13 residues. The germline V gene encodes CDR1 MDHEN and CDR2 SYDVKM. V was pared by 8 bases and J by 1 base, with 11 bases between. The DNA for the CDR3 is TGTGCCAGCCGGACCGCAGCGAACACTGAAGCTTTCTTT. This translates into CASRTAANTEAFF.

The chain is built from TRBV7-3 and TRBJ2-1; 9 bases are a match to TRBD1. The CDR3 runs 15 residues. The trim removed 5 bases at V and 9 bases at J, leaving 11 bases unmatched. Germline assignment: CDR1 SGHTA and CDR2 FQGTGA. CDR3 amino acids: CASSTGTGTSSEQFF. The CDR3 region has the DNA TGTGCCAGCAGCACCGGGACAGGGACAAGTAGTGAGCAGTTCTTC. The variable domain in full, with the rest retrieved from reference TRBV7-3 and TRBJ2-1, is GAGVSQTPSNKVTEKGKYVELRCDPISGHTALYWYRQSLGQGPEFLIYFQGTGAADDSGLPNDRFFAVRPEGSVSTLKIQRTERGDSAVYLCASSTGTGTSSEQFFGPGTRLTVL.

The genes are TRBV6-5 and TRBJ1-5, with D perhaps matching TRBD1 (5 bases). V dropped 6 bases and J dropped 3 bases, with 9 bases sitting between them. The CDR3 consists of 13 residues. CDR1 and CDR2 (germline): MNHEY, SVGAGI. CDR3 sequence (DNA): TGTGCCAGCAGCGAGGGGTCCAATCAGCCCCAGCATTTT. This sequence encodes CASSEGSNQPQHF.

The CDR3 region is CASSLLAGSQYF. The CDR3 nucleotides are TGTGCCAGCAGCTTACTAGCGGGGTCGCAGTATTTT. The V gene is TRBV7-6, the J gene TRBJ2-3; 9 bases are shared with TRBD2. The V gene end was trimmed by 2 bases and the J gene end by 10 bases; junction bases not matched to a gene: 1. CDR1 and CDR2 (germline): SGHVS, FNYEAQ. This CDR3 spans 12 amino acids.

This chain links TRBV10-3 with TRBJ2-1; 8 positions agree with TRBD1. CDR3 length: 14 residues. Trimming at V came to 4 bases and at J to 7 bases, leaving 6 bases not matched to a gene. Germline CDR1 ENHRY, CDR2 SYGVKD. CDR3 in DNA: TGTGCCATCAGTGGGACAGGGTCGTTAAATGAGCAGTTCTTC. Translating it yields CAISGTGSLNEQFF.

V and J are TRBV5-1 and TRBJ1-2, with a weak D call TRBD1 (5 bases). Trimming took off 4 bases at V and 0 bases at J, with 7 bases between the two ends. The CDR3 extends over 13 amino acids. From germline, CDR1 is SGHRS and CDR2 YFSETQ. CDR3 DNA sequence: TGCGCCAGCAGCAGGGGTCCTAACTATGGCTACACCTTC. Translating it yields CASSRGPNYGYTF.

The CDR3 sequence is CASSYSAGMYGYTF. DNA for the CDR3: TGTGCCAGCAGTTACTCAGCAGGAATGTACGGCTACACCTTC. The chain has TRBV6-5 and TRBJ1-2, with D uncertain. In germline, CDR1 is MNHEY, CDR2 SVGAGI. The CDR3 extends over 14 amino acids. Trimming pared 0 bases from V and 8 bases from J, leaving 13 bases between.

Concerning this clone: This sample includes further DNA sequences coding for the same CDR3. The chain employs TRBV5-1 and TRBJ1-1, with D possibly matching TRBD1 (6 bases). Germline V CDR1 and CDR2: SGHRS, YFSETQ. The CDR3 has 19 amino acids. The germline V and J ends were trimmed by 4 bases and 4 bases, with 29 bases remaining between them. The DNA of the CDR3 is TGCGCCAGCAGCCCGCATGGGGGGGCCGGGGCGGGGGCGGCCACTGAAGCTTTCTTT. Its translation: CASSPHGGAGAGAATEAFF.

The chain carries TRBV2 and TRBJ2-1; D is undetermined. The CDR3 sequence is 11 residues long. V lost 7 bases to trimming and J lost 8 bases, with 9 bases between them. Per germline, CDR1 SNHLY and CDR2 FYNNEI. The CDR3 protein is CASTPIHEQFF. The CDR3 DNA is TGTGCCAGCACGCCCATCCATGAGCAGTTCTTC.

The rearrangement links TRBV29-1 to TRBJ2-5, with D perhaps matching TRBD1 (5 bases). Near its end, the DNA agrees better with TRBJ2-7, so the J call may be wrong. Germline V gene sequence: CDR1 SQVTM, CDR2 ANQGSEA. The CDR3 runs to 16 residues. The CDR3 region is CSVEVRPGKSSYEQYF. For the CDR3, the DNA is TGCAGCGTTGAAGTCAGGCCAGGGAAAAGCTCCTACGAGCAGTACTTC.

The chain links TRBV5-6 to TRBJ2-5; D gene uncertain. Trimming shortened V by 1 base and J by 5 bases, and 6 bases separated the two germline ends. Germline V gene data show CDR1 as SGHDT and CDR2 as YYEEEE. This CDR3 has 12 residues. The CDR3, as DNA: TGTGCCAGCAGCTTGCCCGGGGAGACCCAGTACTTC. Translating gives CASSLPGETQYF.

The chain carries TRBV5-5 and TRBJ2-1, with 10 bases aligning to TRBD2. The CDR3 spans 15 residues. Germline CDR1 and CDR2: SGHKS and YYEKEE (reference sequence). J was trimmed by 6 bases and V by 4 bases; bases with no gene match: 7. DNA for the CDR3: TGTGCCAGCAGCCTCAGGACTAGCGGCGGCAATGAGCAGTTCTTC. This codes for CASSLRTSGGNEQFF. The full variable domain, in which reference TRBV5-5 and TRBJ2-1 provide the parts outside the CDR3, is DAGVTQSPTHLIKTRGQQVTLRCSPISGHKSVSWYQQVLGQGPQFIFQYYEKEERGRGNFPDRFSARQFPNYSSELNVNALLLGDSALYLCASSLRTSGGNEQFFGPGTRLTVL.

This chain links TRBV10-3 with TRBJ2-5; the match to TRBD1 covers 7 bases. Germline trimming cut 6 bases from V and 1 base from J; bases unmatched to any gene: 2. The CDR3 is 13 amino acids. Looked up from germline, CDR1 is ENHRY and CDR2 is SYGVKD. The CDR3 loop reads CAISRTGQETQYF. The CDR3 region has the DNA TGTGCCATCAGCAGGACAGGCCAAGAGACCCAGTACTTC.

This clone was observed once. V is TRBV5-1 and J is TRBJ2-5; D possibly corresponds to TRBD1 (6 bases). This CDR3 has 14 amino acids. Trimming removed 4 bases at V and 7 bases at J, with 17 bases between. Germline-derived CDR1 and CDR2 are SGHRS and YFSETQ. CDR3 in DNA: TGCGCCAGCAGCCAAACAGGGAAACGAGGGACCCAGTACTTC. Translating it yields CASSQTGKRGTQYF. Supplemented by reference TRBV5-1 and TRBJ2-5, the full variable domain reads KAGVTQTPRYLIKTRGQQVTLSCSPISGHRSVSWYQQTPGQGLQFLFEYFSETQRNKGNFPGRFSGRQFSNSRSEMNVSTLELGDSALYLCASSQTGKRGTQYFGPGTRLLVL.

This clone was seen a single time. The CDR3 loop is CASSEGYEQYF. CDR3 DNA sequence: TGTGCCAGCAGTGAAGGCTACGAGCAGTACTTC. J is TRBJ2-7 and V is TRBV6-5; D is unresolved. The CDR3 totals 11 residues. Germline V gene lookup returns CDR1 MNHEY and CDR2 SVGAGI. Trimming took off 5 bases at V and 3 bases at J, with 5 bases between the two ends.

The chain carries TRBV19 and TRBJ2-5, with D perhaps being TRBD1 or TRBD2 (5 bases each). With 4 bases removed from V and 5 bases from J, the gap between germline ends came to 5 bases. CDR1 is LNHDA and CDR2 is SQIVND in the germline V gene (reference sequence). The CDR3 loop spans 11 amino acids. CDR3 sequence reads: CASSRGETQYF. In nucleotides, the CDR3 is TGTGCCAGTAGTAGGGGGGAGACCCAGTACTTC.

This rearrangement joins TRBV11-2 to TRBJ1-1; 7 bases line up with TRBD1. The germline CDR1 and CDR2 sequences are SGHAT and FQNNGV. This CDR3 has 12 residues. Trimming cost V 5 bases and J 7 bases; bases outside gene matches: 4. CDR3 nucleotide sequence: TGTGCCAGCAGCCCCCGGGACAGTGAAGCTTTCTTT. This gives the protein CASSPRDSEAFF.

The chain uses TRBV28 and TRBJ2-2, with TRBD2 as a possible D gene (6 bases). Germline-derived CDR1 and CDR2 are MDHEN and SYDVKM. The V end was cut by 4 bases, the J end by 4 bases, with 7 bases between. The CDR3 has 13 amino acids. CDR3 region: CASSWGLTGELFF. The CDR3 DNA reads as TGTGCCAGCAGTTGGGGACTCACCGGGGAGCTGTTTTTT.

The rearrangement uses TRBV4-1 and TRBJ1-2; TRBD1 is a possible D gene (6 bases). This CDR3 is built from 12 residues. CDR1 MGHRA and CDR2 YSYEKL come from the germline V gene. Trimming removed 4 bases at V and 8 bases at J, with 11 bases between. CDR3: CASSRGGRGYTF. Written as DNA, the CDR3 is TGCGCCAGCAGCCGAGGGGGTCGGGGCTACACCTTC.

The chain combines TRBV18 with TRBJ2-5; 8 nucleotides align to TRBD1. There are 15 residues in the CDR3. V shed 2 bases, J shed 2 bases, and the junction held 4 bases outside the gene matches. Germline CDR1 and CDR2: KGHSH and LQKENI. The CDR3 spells CASSPFGQGQETQYF. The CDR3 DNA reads TGTGCCAGCTCACCATTCGGACAGGGTCAAGAGACCCAGTACTTC. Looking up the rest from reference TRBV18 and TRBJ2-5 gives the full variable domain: NAGVMQNPRHLVRRRGQEARLRCSPMKGHSHVYWYRQLPEEGLKFMVYLQKENIIDESGMPKERFSAEFPKEGPSILRIQQVVRGDSAAYFCASSPFGQGQETQYFGPGTRLLVL.

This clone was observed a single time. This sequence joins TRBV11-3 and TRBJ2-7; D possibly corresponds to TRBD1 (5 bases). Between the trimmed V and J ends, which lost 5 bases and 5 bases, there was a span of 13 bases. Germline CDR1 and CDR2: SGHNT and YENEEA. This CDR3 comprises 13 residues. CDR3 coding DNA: TGTGCCAGCAGCACTCAACAGGACAACGAGCAGTACTTC. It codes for CASSTQQDNEQYF.

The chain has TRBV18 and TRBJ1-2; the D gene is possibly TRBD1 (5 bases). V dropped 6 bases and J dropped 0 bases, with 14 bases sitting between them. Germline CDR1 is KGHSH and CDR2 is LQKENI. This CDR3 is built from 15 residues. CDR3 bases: TGTGCCAGCTCGCCCCTACAGGAAGCTAACTATGGCTACACCTTC. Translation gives CASSPLQEANYGYTF.

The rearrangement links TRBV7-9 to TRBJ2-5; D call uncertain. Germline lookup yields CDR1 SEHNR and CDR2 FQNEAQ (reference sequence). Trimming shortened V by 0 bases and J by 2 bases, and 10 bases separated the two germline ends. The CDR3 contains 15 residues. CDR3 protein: CASSLATYGQETQYF. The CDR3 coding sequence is TGTGCCAGCAGCTTAGCGACTTATGGACAAGAGACCCAGTACTTC.

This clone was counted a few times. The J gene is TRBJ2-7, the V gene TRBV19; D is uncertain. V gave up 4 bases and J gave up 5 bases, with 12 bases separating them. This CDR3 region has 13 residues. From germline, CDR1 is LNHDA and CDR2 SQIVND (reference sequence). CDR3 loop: CASSRVYTDEQYF. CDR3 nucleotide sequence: TGTGCCAGTAGTAGGGTCTATACCGACGAGCAGTACTTC.

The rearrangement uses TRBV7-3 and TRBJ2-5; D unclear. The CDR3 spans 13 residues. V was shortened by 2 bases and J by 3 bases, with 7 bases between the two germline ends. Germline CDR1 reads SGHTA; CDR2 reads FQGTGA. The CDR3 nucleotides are TGTGCCAGCAGCTTAGATAGGGAAGAGACCCAGTACTTC. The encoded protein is CASSLDREETQYF.